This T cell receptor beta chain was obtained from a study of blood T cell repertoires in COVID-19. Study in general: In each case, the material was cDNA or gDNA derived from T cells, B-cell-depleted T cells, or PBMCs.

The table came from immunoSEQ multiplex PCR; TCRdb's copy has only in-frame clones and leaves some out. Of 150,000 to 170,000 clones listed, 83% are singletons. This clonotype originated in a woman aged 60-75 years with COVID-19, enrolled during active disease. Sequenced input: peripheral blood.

DNA for the CDR3: TGTGCCAGCAGCTCTCAGACAGGCACAGATACGCAGTATTTT. The encoded protein is CASSSQTGTDTQYF. This chain links TRBV7-3 with TRBJ2-3; tentative D call: TRBD1 (5 bases). Deletions cut 4 bases from V and 1 base from J, with 9 bases between. Per germline, CDR1 SGHTA and CDR2 FQGTGA. The length of the CDR3 is 14 residues.